This TCR beta chain emerged from a study of monozygotic twins with inflammatory bowel disease. Study-wide results and caveats: Findings did not support one strong IBD-associated signal or clonotype. Discordant twins showed the same repertoire similarity as concordant twins, possibly from limited power. T cell subtypes were not distinguishable in this analysis.

Every sample had its cDNA made across eight separate reactions. TCRdb reprocessed the 5' RACE reads and reports one entry per CDR3 protein, with no DNA. The table lists around 140,000 distinct CDR3 sequences. As to this clonotype: The antigen remains unidentified.

Germline CDR1 and CDR2: LGHNA and YSLEER. The CDR3 totals 16 residues. This rearrangement joins TRBV4-3 to TRBJ1-2; TCRdb returns TRBD1, unconfirmable since there is no DNA. The clonotype originates from a human donor with ulcerative colitis or Crohn's disease, or a healthy co-twin of an affected twin (not recorded which). The specimen was blood. This CDR3 reads CASSQDLTDSSYGYTF.